The 22 T cell receptor beta chains in this list originate from one sample, sequenced in a study of OX40 agonist ivuxolimab in advanced cancers. Profiled with immunoSEQ multiplex PCR; TCRdb holds only in-frame clones, not every one. The sample lists about 86,000 clones; around 90% were seen once. The material was CD4+ or CD8+ T cells sorted from blood, obtained in a trial of the OX40 agonist ivuxolimab. The receptors come from an adult with an advanced solid tumor such as melanoma, head and neck, liver or kidney cancer.

Concerning this clone: One junction end disagrees with the germline gene, perhaps due to a read error. The rearrangement joins TRBV6-6 to TRBJ1-5; no definite D call. The CDR3 is 15 residues long. Germline lookup yields CDR1 MNHNY and CDR2 SVGAGI (reference sequence). Here the CDR3 reads CASSYPTRSNRPQHF. In DNA, the CDR3 is TGTGCCAGCAGTTATCCAACCCGGAGCAATCGGCCCCAGCATTTT.

The CDR3, as DNA: TGCGCCAGCAGTGAGGGCCGTAACAATGAGCAGTTCTTC. This translates into CASSEGRNNEQFF. The genes are TRBV10-2 and TRBJ2-1; no reliable D call. Germline CDR1 WSHSY, CDR2 SAAADI. This CDR3 is built from 13 residues. V was pared by 2 bases and J by 5 bases, with 7 bases between.

Worth noting for this clone: One junction end disagrees with the germline gene, perhaps due to a read error. The chain combines TRBV11-3 with TRBJ2-1, with D hard to call. Germline assignment: CDR1 SGHNT and CDR2 YENEEA. The CDR3 totals 13 residues. The CDR3 DNA reads TGTGCCAGCACCTTAGGCCGGGTTTATGAGCAGTTCTTC. Protein sequence: CASTLGRVYEQFF.

Comments on this clone: At one boundary the junction diverges from the germline segment, which might be a read error. The rearrangement joins TRBV2 to TRBJ2-7; tentatively, D is TRBD1 (8 bases). This CDR3 spans 10 amino acids. CDR1 SNHLY and CDR2 FYNNEI come from the germline V gene. DNA of the CDR3: TGTGCCAGCGGGGGGGGACAGGTCATGTTC. Its protein is CASGGGQVMF.

V and J are TRBV18 and TRBJ1-1; 7 bases fit TRBD1. CDR1 KGHSH and CDR2 LQKENI come from the germline V gene. CDR3 length equals 13 residues. J lost 8 bases, V lost 6 bases, and 9 bases had no gene match. This chain's CDR3 is CASSPKQGTEAFF. The CDR3 bases are TGTGCCAGCTCCCCAAAACAGGGGACCGAAGCTTTCTTT.

The chain has TRBV11-2 and TRBJ2-2; D remains ambiguous. CDR3 length: 11 residues. In germline, CDR1 is SGHAT, CDR2 FQNNGV. Trimming shortened V by 3 bases and J by 6 bases, and 2 bases separated the two germline ends. The CDR3 DNA reads as TGTGCCAGCAGCTTTCCCGGGGAGCTGTTTTTT. Its protein is CASSFPGELFF. Complete variable domain (other parts from reference TRBV11-2 and TRBJ2-2): EAGVAQSPRYKIIEKRQSVAFWCNPISGHATLYWYQQILGQGPKLLIQFQNNGVVDDSQLPKDRFSAERLKGVDSTLKIQPAKLEDSAVYLCASSFPGELFFGEGSRLTVL.

This chain joins TRBV18 and TRBJ2-5; a weak D match, TRBD1 (5 bases). The germline V gene encodes CDR1 KGHSH and CDR2 LQKENI. CDR3 length: 13 residues. V was cut by 5 bases and J by 2 bases, with 9 bases left in between. The CDR3 DNA sequence: TGTGCCAGCTCATCGACAGCTCAAGAGACCCAGTACTTC. Protein: CASSSTAQETQYF.

The V and J genes are TRBV5-6 and TRBJ2-1, with D hard to call. Per germline, CDR1 SGHDT and CDR2 YYEEEE. This CDR3 is built from 12 residues. Trimming left V 7 bases short and J 4 bases short, with 9 bases between. This chain's CDR3 is CASSLSYNEQFF. CDR3 sequence (DNA): TGTGCCAGCTCCCTCTCTTACAATGAGCAGTTCTTC.

The chain uses TRBV9 and TRBJ2-1; 12 bases agree with TRBD2. This CDR3 contains 16 residues. J lost 7 bases, V lost 4 bases, and 9 bases had no gene match. From germline, CDR1 is SGDLS and CDR2 YYNGEE. Here the CDR3 DNA reads TGTGCCAGCAGCCCCAGGGGACTAGCGGGTATTAATGAGCAGTTCTTC. Translating it yields CASSPRGLAGINEQFF.

The chain recombines TRBV19 with TRBJ1-1; no definite D call. From germline, CDR1 is LNHDA and CDR2 SQIVND (reference sequence). Trimming pared 7 bases from V and 4 bases from J, leaving 13 bases between. The CDR3 runs 13 residues. CDR3 in DNA: TGTGCCAGTACCATGGGAGGGTTCACTGAAGCTTTCTTT. This sequence encodes CASTMGGFTEAFF.

The V gene is TRBV4-2, the J gene TRBJ2-1, with TRBD2 matching over 9 bases. J was trimmed by 2 bases and V by 3 bases; bases with no gene match: 8. Germline CDR1 reads LGHNA; CDR2 reads YNFKEQ. The length of the CDR3 is 17 residues. The CDR3 loop is CASSQGSGSGTYNEQFF. Written as DNA, the CDR3 is TGTGCCAGCAGCCAGGGTAGCGGGAGTGGGACCTACAATGAGCAGTTCTTC.

This CDR3 reads CASSAWGGRRTEAFF. CDR3 bases: TGTGCCAGCAGCGCCTGGGGGGGGCGACGGACTGAAGCTTTCTTT. V gene TRBV21-1 combines with J gene TRBJ1-1. TRBV21-1 is reported as a pseudogene. The CDR3 has 15 amino acids.

The chain recombines TRBV4-1 with TRBJ2-2, with unresolved D. The CDR3 has 12 residues. Between the trimmed V and J ends, which lost 3 bases and 8 bases, there was a span of 7 bases. Germline V lookup: CDR1 MGHRA, CDR2 YSYEKL. The CDR3 loop reads CASSHESGELFF. CDR3 bases: TGCGCCAGCAGCCACGAGAGTGGGGAGCTGTTTTTT.

The V and J genes are TRBV7-2 and TRBJ2-1; a possible D gene is TRBD2 (6 bases). The CDR3 totals 15 residues. Trimming took 0 bases from V and 3 from J, leaving 9 bases between them. Germline CDR1 and CDR2: SGHTA and FQGNSA. In nucleotides, the CDR3 is TGTGCCAGCAGCTTAGCGGCGGGGTTCTACAATGAGCAGTTCTTC. As protein: CASSLAAGFYNEQFF.

The CDR3: CASSSLRPYEQYF. The CDR3, as DNA: TGTGCCAGCAGTTCCCTAAGACCCTACGAGCAGTACTTC. This sequence joins TRBV28 and TRBJ2-7; unclear D gene. Trimming removed 4 bases from V and 2 bases from J, with 9 bases in between. Germline V gene sequence: CDR1 MDHEN, CDR2 SYDVKM. This CDR3 spans 13 amino acids.

The gene calls are TRBV7-2 and TRBJ2-3; 14 bases are shared with TRBD2. V was pared by 5 bases and J by 4 bases, with 14 bases of the junction left unmatched. Germline CDR1 and CDR2: SGHTA and FQGNSA. The CDR3 contains 19 residues. The CDR3 nucleotides read TGTGCCAGCAGCCCCGGTAGGGGGACTAGCGGGAGCTGGGCAGATACGCAGTATTTT. Its protein product is CASSPGRGTSGSWADTQYF.

The chain joins TRBV5-1 to TRBJ1-2; D uncertain. The CDR3 has 13 amino acids. Trimming cost V 0 bases and J 5 bases, with 8 bases left between them. The germline V gene has CDR1 SGHRS and CDR2 YFSETQ. The CDR3 spells CASSLGSLYGYTF. CDR3 DNA sequence: TGCGCCAGCAGCTTGGGCAGCCTGTATGGCTACACCTTC.

A few counts support this clone. The V and J genes are TRBV6-4 and TRBJ2-7; 11 nucleotides match TRBD2. Germline loops: CDR1 MRHNA, CDR2 SNTAGT. Losses at the gene ends were 10 bases for V and 6 bases for J; bases not matched to a gene: 5. There are 12 residues in the CDR3. The CDR3 here is CAISGTSGEQYF. CDR3 sequence (DNA): TGTGCCATCTCCGGGACTAGCGGCGAGCAGTACTTC.

V and J are TRBV29-1 and TRBJ2-7; D unresolved. From germline, CDR1 is SQVTM and CDR2 ANQGSEA. V gave up 2 bases and J gave up 2 bases, with 10 bases separating them. The CDR3 is 13 residues long. The CDR3 sequence: CSVELGHTYEQYF. In DNA, the CDR3 is TGCAGCGTTGAATTAGGCCATACCTACGAGCAGTACTTC.

A note on this clone: Different DNA sequences within this sample yield the same CDR3. V gene TRBV9 combines with J gene TRBJ2-1; 9 bases match TRBD2. With 0 bases clipped from V and 4 bases from J, the junction kept 2 bases outside the gene matches. The CDR3 is made up of 15 amino acids. The germline V gene has CDR1 SGDLS and CDR2 YYNGEE. The CDR3 DNA is TGTGCCAGCAGCGTAGGTGCGGGAGGGTACAATGAGCAGTTCTTC. Protein: CASSVGAGGYNEQFF.

The rearrangement links TRBV9 to TRBJ1-6, with D unclear. Germline V gives CDR1 SGDLS, CDR2 YYNGEE. Trimming pared 0 bases from V and 10 bases from J, leaving 11 bases between. This CDR3 has 14 residues. CDR3: CASSVGSHSSPLHF. The DNA of the CDR3 is TGTGCCAGCAGCGTAGGATCGCACAGCTCACCCCTCCACTTT.

The chain combines TRBV30 with TRBJ2-1, with unresolved D. CDR1 and CDR2 (germline): GTSNPN, SVGIG (reference sequence). The CDR3 sequence is 16 residues long. Trimming removed 2 bases from V and 10 bases from J, with 24 bases in between. CDR3 loop: CAWSTMVDSYNEEQFF. CDR3 coding DNA: TGTGCCTGGAGTACTATGGTAGACTCGTACAATGAGGAGCAGTTCTTC.